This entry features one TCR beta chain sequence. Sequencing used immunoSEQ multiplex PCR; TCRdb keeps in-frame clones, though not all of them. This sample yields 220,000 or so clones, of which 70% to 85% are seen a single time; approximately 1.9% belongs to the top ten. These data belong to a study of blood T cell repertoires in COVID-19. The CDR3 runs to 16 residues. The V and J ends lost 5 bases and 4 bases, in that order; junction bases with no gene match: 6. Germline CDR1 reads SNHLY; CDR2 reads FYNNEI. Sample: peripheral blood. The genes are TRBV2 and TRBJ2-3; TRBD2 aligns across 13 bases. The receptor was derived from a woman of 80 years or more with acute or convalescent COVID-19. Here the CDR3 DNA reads TGTGCCAGCAGTTCTACTAGCGGGAGGGCCGCAGATACGCAGTATTTT. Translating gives CASSSTSGRAADTQYF.